This record covers a single TCR beta chain. Its target is not known. The sample comes from a study of T cell responses to AZD1222 COVID-19 vaccine. General study findings and limits: Donors in the cohort were predominantly white British and more often female, and clonal diversity was possibly underestimated. Vaccination with two AZD1222 doses was followed by a rise in Spike-specific TCR breadth and depth. Among AZD1222 vaccinees, only 5 to 7 were seropositive at baseline.

Clones were sequenced by immunoSEQ multiplex PCR, and TCRdb holds only the in-frame ones, with some missing. The sample shows some 150,000 clones, 70% to 90% of them seen only once. The CDR3 is 14 residues long. Trimming cost V 5 bases and J 4 bases; bases outside gene matches: 2. The germline V gene encodes CDR1 KGHDR and CDR2 SFDVKD. The sequenced sample was peripheral blood, obtained on day 0 of AZD1222 vaccination. V and J are TRBV24-1 and TRBJ2-1, with 9 bases that match TRBD2. This clonotype was obtained from an adult in good health. The CDR3 sequence is CATSASGAYNEQFF. The CDR3 DNA reads TGTGCCACCAGTGCTAGCGGGGCTTACAATGAGCAGTTCTTC.